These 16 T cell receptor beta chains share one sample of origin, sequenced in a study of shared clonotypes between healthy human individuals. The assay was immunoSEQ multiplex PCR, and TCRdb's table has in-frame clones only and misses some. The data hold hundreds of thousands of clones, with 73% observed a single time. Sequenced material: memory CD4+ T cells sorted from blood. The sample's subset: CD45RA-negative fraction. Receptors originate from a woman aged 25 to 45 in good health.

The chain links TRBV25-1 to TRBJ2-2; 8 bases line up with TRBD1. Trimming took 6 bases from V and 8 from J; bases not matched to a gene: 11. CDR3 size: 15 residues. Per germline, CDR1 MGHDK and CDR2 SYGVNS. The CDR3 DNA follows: TGTGCCAGCAGCTGGCAGGGGGCCCGTGGAGGGGAGCTGTTTTTT. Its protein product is CASSWQGARGGELFF.

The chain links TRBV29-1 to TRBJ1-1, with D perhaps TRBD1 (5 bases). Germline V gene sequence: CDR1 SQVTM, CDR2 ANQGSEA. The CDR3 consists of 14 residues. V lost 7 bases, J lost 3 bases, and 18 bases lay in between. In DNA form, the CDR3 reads TGCAGCGGCGTTGTTCGGGACCTGGACACTGAAGCTTTCTTT. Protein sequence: CSGVVRDLDTEAFF.

The CDR3 protein is CASSSYLADTQYF. Written as DNA, the CDR3 is TGTGCCAGCAGCTCATATCTGGCAGATACGCAGTATTTT. The J gene is TRBJ2-3, the V gene TRBV7-2; D remains unclear. The germline V and J ends were trimmed by 4 bases and 4 bases, with 9 bases remaining between them. This CDR3 is 13 amino acids long. Germline CDR1 SGHTA, CDR2 FQGNSA. Variable domain in full (rest from reference TRBV7-2 and TRBJ2-3): GAGVSQSPSNKVTEKGKDVELRCDPISGHTALYWYRQSLGQGLEFLIYFQGNSAPDKSGLPSDRFSAERTGGSVSTLTIQRTQQEDSAVYLCASSSYLADTQYFGPGTRLTVL.

The DNA of the CDR3 is TGTGCCAGCAGCGGAGGGGTAGTGACTTACTCCTACGAGCAGTACTTC. Amino acids: CASSGGVVTYSYEQYF. This chain uses TRBV28 with TRBJ2-7; weak D call: TRBD2 (6 bases). CDR1 and CDR2 from the germline V gene are MDHEN and SYDVKM. The V end was cut by 6 bases, the J end by 0 bases, with 18 bases between. The CDR3 is 16 amino acids.

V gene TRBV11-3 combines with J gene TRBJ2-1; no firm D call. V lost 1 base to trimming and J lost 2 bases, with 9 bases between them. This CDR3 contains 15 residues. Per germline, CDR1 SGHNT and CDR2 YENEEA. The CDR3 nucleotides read TGTGCCAGCAGCTTAGTCCCTTCCCCCTACAATGAGCAGTTCTTC. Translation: CASSLVPSPYNEQFF.

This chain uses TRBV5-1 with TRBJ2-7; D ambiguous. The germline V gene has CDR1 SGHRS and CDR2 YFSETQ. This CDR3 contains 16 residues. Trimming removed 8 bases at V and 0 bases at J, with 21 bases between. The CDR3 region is CASREGSSRSSYEQYF. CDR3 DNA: TGCGCCAGTAGAGAAGGGTCGAGCAGAAGCTCCTACGAGCAGTACTTC.

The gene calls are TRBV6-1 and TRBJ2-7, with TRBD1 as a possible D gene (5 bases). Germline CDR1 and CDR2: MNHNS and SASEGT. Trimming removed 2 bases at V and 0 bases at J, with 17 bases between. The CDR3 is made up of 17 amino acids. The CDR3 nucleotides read TGTGCCAGCAGTGAATATTTTCGGGCAGGGCGCTCCTACGAGCAGTACTTC. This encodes CASSEYFRAGRSYEQYF.

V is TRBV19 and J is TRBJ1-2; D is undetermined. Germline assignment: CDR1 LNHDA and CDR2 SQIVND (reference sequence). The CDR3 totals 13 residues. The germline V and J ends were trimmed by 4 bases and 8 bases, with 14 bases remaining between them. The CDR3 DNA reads TGTGCCAGTAGTAGCACGGCTGTGGGCGGCTACACCTTC. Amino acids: CASSSTAVGGYTF. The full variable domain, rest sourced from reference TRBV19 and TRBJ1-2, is DGGITQSPKYLFRKEGQNVTLSCEQNLNHDAMYWYRQDPGQGLRLIYYSQIVNDFQKGDIAEGYSVSREKKESFPLTVTSAQKNPTAFYLCASSSTAVGGYTFGSGTRLTVV.

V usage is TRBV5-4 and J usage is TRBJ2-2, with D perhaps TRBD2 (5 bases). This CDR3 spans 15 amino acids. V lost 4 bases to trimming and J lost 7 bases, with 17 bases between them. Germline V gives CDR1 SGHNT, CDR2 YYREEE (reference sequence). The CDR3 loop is CASSQTVIEGGELFF. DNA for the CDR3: TGTGCCAGCAGCCAGACGGTGATCGAGGGCGGGGAGCTGTTTTTT.

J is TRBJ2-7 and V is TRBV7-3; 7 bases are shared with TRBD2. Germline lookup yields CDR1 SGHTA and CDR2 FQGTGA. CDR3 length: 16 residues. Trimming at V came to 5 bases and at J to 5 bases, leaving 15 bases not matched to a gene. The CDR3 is CASSELGGGRHNEQYF. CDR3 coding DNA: TGTGCCAGCAGCGAATTGGGTGGCGGGAGACACAACGAGCAGTACTTC.

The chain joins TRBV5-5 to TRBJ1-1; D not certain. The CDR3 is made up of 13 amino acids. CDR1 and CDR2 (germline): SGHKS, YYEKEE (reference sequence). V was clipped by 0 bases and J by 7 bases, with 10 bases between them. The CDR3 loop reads CASSLAFELEAFF. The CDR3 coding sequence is TGTGCCAGCAGCTTGGCTTTTGAACTTGAAGCTTTCTTT.

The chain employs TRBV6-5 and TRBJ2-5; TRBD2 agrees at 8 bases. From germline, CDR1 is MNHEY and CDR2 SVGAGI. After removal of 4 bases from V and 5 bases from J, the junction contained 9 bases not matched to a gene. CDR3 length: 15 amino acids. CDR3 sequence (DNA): TGTGCCAGCAGTTCAGCGAGCGGGAGTGGTGAGACCCAGTACTTC. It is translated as CASSSASGSGETQYF.

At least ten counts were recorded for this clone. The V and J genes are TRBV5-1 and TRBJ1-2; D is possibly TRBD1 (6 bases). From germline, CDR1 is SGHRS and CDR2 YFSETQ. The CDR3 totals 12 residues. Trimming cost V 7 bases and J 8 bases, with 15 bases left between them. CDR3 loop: CASRQDSLGYTF. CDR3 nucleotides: TGCGCCAGCCGCCAGGACAGTCTCGGCTACACCTTC.

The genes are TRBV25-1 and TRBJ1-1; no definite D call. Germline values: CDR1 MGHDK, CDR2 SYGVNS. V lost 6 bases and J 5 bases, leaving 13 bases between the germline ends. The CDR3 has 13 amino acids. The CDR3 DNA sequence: TGTGCCAGCAGCGAGGTTGCGGGAACTGAAGCTTTCTTT. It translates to CASSEVAGTEAFF.

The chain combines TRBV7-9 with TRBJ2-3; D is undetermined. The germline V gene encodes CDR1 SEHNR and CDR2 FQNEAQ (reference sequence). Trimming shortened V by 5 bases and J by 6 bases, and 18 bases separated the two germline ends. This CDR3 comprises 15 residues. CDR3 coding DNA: TGTGCCAGCAGCCCGTACCCCACTCGGCCCGATACGCAGTATTTT. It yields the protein CASSPYPTRPDTQYF.

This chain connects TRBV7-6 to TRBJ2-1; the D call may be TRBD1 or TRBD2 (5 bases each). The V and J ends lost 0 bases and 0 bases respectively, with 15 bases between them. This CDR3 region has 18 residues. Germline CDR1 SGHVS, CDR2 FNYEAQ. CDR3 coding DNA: TGTGCCAGCAGCTTAGCCTCGCCGGGACGGAGCTCCTACAATGAGCAGTTCTTC. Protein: CASSLASPGRSSYNEQFF.